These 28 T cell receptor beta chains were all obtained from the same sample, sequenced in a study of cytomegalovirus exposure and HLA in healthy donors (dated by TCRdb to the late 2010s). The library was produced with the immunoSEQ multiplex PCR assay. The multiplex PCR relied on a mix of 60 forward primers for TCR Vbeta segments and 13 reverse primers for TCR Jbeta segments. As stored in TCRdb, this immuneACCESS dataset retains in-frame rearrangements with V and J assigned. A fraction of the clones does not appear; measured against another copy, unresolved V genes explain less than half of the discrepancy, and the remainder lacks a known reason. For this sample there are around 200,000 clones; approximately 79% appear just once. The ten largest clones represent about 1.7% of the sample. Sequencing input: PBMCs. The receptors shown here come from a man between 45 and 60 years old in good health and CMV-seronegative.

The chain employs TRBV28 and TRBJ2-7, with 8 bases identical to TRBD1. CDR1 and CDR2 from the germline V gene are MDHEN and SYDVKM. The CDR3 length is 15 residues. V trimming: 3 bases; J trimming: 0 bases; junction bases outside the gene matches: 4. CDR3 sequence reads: CASSFQGASSYEQYF. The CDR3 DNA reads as TGTGCCAGCAGTTTCCAGGGGGCGAGCTCCTACGAGCAGTACTTC. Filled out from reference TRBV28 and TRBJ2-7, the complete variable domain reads DVKVTQSSRYLVKRTGEKVFLECVQDMDHENMFWYRQDPGLGLRLIYFSYDVKMKEKGDIPEGYSVSREKKERFSLILESASTNQTSMYLCASSFQGASSYEQYFGPGTRLTVT.

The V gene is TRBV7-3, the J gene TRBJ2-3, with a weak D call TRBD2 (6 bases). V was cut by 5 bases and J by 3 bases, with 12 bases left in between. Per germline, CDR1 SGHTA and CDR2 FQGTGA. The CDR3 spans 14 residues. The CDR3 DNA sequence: TGTGCCAGCAGCCTCCCCGGAGGGACAGATACGCAGTATTTT. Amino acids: CASSLPGGTDTQYF.

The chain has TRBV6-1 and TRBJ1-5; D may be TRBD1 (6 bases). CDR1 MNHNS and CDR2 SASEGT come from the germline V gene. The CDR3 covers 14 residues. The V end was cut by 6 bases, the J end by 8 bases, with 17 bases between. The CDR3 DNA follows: TGTGCCAGCAGGTCCCCGGGGGGGGCAAAGCCCCAGCATTTT. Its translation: CASRSPGGAKPQHF.

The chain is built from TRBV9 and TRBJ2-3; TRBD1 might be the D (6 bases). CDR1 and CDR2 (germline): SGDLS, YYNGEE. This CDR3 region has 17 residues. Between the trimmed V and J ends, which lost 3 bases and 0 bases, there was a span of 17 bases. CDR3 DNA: TGTGCCAGCAGCGCGGGACAATCGATACTCAGCACAGATACGCAGTATTTT. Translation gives CASSAGQSILSTDTQYF.

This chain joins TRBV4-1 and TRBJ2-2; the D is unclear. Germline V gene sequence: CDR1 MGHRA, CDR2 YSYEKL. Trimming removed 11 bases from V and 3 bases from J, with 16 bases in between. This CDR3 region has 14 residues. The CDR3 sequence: CAAAQGGYTGELFF. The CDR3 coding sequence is TGCGCCGCAGCTCAAGGCGGATACACCGGGGAGCTGTTTTTT.

This chain's CDR3 is CASSKREKVGELFF. The DNA for the CDR3 is TGTGCCAGCAGTAAGCGGGAAAAGGTCGGGGAGCTGTTTTTT. The chain links TRBV11-3 to TRBJ2-2, with 7 bases matching TRBD2. J lost 7 bases, V lost 6 bases, and 8 bases had no gene match. The CDR3 spans 14 residues. Germline V gene data show CDR1 as SGHNT and CDR2 as YENEEA.

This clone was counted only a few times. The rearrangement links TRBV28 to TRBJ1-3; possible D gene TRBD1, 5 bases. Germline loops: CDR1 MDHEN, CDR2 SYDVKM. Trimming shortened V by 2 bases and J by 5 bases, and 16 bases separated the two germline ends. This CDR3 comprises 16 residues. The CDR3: CASSLGAEVRRNTIYF. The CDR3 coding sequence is TGTGCCAGCAGTTTAGGGGCCGAGGTCCGGCGAAACACCATATATTTT.

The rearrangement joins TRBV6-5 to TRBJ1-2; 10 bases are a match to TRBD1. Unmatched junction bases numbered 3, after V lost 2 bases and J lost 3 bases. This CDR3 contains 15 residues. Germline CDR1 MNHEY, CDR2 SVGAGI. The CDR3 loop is CASSYTGTGDYGYTF. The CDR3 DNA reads TGTGCCAGCAGTTACACCGGGACAGGGGACTATGGCTACACCTTC.

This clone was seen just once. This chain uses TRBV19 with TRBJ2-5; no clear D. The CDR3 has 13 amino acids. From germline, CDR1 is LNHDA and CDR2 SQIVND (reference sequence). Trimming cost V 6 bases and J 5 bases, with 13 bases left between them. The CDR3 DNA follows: TGTGCCAGTAGCCGTACACATTTGGAGACCCAGTACTTC. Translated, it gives CASSRTHLETQYF. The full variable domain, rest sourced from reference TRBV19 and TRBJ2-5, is DGGITQSPKYLFRKEGQNVTLSCEQNLNHDAMYWYRQDPGQGLRLIYYSQIVNDFQKGDIAEGYSVSREKKESFPLTVTSAQKNPTAFYLCASSRTHLETQYFGPGTRLLVL.

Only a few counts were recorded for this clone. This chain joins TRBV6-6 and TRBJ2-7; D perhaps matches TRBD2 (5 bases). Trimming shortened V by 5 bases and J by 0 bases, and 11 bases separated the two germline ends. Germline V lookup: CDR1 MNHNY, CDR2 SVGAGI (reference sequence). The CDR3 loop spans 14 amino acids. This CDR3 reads CASSQTGSSYEQYF. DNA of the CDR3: TGTGCCAGCAGTCAGACTGGGAGCTCCTACGAGCAGTACTTC.

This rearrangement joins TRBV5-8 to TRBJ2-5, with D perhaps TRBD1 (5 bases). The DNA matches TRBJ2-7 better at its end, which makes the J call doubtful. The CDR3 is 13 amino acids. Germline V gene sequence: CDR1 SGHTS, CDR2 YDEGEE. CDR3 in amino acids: CASSLDRTYEQYF. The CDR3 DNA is TGTGCCAGCAGCTTGGACAGGACCTACGAGCAGTACTTC.

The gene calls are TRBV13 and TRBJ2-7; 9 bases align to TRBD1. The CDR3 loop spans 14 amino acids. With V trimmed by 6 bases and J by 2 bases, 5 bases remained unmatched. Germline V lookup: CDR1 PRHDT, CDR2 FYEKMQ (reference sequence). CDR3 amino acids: CASRPGQGAYEQYF. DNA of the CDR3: TGTGCCAGCAGGCCGGGACAGGGTGCCTACGAGCAGTACTTC.

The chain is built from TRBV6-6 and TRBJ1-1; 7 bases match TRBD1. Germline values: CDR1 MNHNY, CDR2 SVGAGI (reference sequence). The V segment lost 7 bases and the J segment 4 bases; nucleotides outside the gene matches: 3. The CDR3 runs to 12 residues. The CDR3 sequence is CASNSGGTEAFF. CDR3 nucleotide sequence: TGTGCCAGCAATTCAGGGGGCACTGAAGCTTTCTTT.

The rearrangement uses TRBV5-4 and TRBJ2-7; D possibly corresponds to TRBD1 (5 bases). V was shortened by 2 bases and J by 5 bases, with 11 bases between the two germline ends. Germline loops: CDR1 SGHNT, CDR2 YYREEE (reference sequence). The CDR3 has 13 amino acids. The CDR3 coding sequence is TGTGCCAGCAGCTTTCGACAGCGAGACGAGCAGTACTTC. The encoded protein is CASSFRQRDEQYF.

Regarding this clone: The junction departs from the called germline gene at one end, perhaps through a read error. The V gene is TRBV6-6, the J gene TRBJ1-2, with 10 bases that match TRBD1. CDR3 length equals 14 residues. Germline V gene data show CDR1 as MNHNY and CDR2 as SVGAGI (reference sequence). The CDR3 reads CASRDRGQGYGHTF. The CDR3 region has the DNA TGTGCCAGCAGAGACAGGGGGCAGGGCTATGGCCACACCTTC.

In nucleotides, the CDR3 is TGTGCCACCAGCGGAGGGGTCGGGGTTGGAAACACCATATATTTT. This sequence encodes CATSGGVGVGNTIYF. The rearrangement uses TRBV15 and TRBJ1-3; the D gene is possibly TRBD1 (5 bases). CDR3 length: 15 residues. V was pared by 5 bases and J by 3 bases, with 14 bases between. Looked up from germline, CDR1 is LNHNV and CDR2 is YYDKDF (reference sequence). Looking up the rest from reference TRBV15 and TRBJ1-3 gives the full variable domain: DAMVIQNPRYQVTQFGKPVTLSCSQTLNHNVMYWYQQKSSQAPKLLFHYYDKDFNNEADTPDNFQSRRPNTSFCFLDIRSPGLGDTAMYLCATSGGVGVGNTIYFGEGSWLTVV.

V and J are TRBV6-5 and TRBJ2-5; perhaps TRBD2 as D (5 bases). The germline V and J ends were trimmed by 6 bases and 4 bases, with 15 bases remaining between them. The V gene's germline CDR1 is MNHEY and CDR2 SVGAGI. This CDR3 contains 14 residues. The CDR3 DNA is TGTGCCAGCAGCCTAACCGTCGGAGGAGAGACCCAGTACTTC. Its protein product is CASSLTVGGETQYF.

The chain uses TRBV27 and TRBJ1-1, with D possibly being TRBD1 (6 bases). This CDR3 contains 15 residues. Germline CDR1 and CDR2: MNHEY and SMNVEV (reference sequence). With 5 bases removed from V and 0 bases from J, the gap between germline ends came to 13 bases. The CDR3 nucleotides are TGTGCCAGCAGTATTACAGGGATCATGAACACTGAAGCTTTCTTT. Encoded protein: CASSITGIMNTEAFF.

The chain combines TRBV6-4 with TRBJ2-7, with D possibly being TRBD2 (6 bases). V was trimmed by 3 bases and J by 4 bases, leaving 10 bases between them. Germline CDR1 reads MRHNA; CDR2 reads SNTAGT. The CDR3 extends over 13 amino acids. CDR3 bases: TGTGCCAGCAGTGAAGTTAGCGGTTACGAGCAGTACTTC. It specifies CASSEVSGYEQYF.

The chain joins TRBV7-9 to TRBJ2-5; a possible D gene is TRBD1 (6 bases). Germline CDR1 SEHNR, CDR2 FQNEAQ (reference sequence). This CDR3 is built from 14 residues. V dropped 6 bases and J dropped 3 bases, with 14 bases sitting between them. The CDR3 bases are TGTGCCAGCAGGATGAACAGGGCAGAAGAGACCCAGTACTTC. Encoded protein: CASRMNRAEETQYF. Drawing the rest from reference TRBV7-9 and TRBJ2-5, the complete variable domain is DTGVSQNPRHKITKRGQNVTFRCDPISEHNRLYWYRQTLGQGPEFLTYFQNEAQLEKSRLLSDRFSAERPKGSFSTLEIQRTEQGDSAMYLCASRMNRAEETQYFGPGTRLLVL.

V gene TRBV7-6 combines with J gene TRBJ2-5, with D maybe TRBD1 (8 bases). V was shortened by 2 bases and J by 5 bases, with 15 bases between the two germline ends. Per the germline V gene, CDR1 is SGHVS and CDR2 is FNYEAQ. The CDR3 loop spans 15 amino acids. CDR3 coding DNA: TGTGCCAGCAGCTTAAACACAGGGGGAGGGGAGACCCAGTACTTC. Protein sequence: CASSLNTGGGETQYF. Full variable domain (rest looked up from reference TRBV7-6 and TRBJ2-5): GAGVSQSPRYKVTKRGQDVALRCDPISGHVSLYWYRQALGQGPEFLTYFNYEAQQDKSGLPNDRFSAERPEGSISTLTIQRTEQRDSAMYRCASSLNTGGGETQYFGPGTRLLVL.

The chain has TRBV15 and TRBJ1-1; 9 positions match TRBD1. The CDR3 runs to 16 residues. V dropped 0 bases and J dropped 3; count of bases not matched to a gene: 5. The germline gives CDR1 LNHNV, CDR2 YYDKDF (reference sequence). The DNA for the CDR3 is TGTGCCACCAGCAGAGATCAGACAGGGGGGGACACTGAAGCTTTCTTT. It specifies CATSRDQTGGDTEAFF. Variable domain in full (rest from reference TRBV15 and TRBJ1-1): DAMVIQNPRYQVTQFGKPVTLSCSQTLNHNVMYWYQQKSSQAPKLLFHYYDKDFNNEADTPDNFQSRRPNTSFCFLDIRSPGLGDTAMYLCATSRDQTGGDTEAFFGQGTRLTVV.

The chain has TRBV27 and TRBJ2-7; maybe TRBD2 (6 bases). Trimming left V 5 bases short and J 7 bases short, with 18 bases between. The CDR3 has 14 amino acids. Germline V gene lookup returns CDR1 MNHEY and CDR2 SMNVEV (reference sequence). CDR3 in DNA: TGTGCCAGCAGTCCCAGTCCGGGAGCAAGGGAGCAGTACTTC. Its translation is CASSPSPGAREQYF.

This CDR3 reads CASKMEGSMNTEAFF. The CDR3 DNA reads TGTGCCAGCAAAATGGAGGGATCAATGAACACTGAAGCTTTCTTT. This chain uses TRBV6-5 with TRBJ1-1; D gene unclear. This CDR3 comprises 15 residues. The germline V gene encodes CDR1 MNHEY and CDR2 SVGAGI. The V end was cut by 7 bases, the J end by 0 bases, with 15 bases between.

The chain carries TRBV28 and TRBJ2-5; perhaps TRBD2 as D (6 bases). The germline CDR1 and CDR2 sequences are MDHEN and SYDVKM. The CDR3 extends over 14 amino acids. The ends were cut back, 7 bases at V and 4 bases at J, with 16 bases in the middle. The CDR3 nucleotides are TGTGCCAGCACCCCGGCGGGATTTCGAGAGACCCAGTACTTC. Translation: CASTPAGFRETQYF.

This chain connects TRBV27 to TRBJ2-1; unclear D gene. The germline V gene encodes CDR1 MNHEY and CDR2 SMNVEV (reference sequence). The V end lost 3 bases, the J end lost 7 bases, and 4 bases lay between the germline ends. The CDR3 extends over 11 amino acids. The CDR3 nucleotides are TGTGCCAGCAGTTTTCAGAATGAGCAGTTCTTC. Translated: CASSFQNEQFF.

The CDR3 DNA sequence: TGTGCCAGCAGCAAGACAGGGGCCTTTTACAATGAGCAGTTCTTC. Translation gives CASSKTGAFYNEQFF. The chain combines TRBV7-6 with TRBJ2-1, with TRBD1 matching 8 bases. The CDR3 runs to 15 residues. Per the germline V gene, CDR1 is SGHVS and CDR2 is FNYEAQ. The V segment lost 5 bases and the J segment 4 bases; nucleotides outside the gene matches: 7.

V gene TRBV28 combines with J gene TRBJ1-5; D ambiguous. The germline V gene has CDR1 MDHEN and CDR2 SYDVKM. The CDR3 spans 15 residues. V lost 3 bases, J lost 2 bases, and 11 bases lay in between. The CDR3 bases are TGTGCCAGCAGTTTTGAGGCAGTCCGCAATCAGCCCCAGCATTTT. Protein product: CASSFEAVRNQPQHF.